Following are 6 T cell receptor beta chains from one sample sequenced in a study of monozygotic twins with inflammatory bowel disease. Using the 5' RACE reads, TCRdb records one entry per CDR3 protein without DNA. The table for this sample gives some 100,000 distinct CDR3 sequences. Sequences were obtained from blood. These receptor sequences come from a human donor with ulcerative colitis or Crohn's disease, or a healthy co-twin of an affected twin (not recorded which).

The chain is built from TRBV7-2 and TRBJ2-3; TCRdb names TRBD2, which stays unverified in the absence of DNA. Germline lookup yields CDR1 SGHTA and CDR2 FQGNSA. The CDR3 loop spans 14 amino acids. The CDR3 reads CASRTREWADTQYF.

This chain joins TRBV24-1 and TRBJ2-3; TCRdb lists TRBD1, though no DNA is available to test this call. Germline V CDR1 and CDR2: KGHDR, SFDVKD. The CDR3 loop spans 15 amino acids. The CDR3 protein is CATSDFRGPTDTQYF.

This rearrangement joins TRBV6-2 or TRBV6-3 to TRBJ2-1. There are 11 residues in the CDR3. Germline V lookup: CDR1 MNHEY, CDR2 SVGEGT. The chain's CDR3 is CASSYIDEQFF.

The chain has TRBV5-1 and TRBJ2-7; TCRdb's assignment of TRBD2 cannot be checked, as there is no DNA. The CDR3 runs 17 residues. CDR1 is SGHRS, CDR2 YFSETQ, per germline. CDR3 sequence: CASSPPTSGRLPYEQYF.

CDR3: CASSFFQTSGANVLTF. The V gene is TRBV7-2, the J gene TRBJ2-6. The CDR3 length is 16 residues. CDR1 is SGHTA, CDR2 FQGNSA, per germline.

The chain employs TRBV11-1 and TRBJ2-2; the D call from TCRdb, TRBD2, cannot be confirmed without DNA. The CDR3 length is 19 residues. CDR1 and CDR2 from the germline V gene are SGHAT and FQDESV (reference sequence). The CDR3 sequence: CASRTIVRQLGLNTGELFF. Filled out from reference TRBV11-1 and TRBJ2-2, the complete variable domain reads EAEVAQSPRYKITEKSQAVAFWCDPISGHATLYWYRQILGQGPELLVQFQDESVVDDSQLPKDRFSAERLKGVDSTLKIQPAELGDSAMYLCASRTIVRQLGLNTGELFFGEGSRLTVL.